Listed below are T cell receptor beta chains from one sample, sequenced in a study of blood T cell repertoires in COVID-19. Clones were read by immunoSEQ multiplex PCR, and TCRdb kept only the in-frame ones, dropping some. There are hundreds of thousands of clones in the sample; about 88% occur only once, and 2.5% to 3.5% lies in the top ten. The sequencing sample was made of PBMCs or T cells enriched from blood (not recorded which). These receptors were taken from a woman aged 30 to 39 who had recovered from COVID-19. CDR3s include the opening cysteine and the closing phenylalanine or tryptophan. A D gene is named only where the DNA matches it firmly. Rows may omit the clone size; those that give it use once, few, many or a size class.

TRBJ1-4 TRBV21-1 - - CASSRVRQASREKLFF TGTGCCAGCAGCAGAGTCCGACAGGCTTCGCGTGAAAAACTGTTTTTT
TRBJ2-2 TRBV27 once - CASSLGSLTTGELFF TGTGCCAGCAGTCTCGGGAGCTTAACCACCGGGGAGCTGTTTTTT
TRBJ1-2 TRBV5-1 - TRBD1 CASSQGQGTSFGGYTF TGCGCCAGCAGCCAGGGACAGGGAACGTCATTCGGGGGCTACACCTTC
TRBJ2-7 TRBV5-1 - TRBD1 CASSDEDRDLSEQYF TGCGCCAGCAGCGACGAAGACAGGGATCTCAGCGAGCAGTACTTC
TRBJ2-3 TRBV6-6 - - CASRMTGSTDTQYF TGTGCCAGCAGAATGACAGGCTCCACAGATACGCAGTATTTT
TRBJ1-2 TRBV27 once - CASSFRGPYGYTF TGTGCCAGCAGTTTCAGGGGTCCTTATGGCTACACCTTC
TRBJ2-1 TRBV5-1 - TRBD2 CASSTLAGGGNEQFF TGCGCCAGCAGCACGTTAGCGGGAGGGGGCAATGAGCAGTTCTTC
TRBJ2-1 TRBV5-5 - TRBD2 CASSLISGRAASEQFF TGTGCCAGCAGCTTAATTAGCGGGAGGGCCGCTTCTGAGCAGTTCTTC
TRBJ2-2 TRBV3-1/TRBV3-2 - TRBD2 CASSPWTSGNTGELFF TGTGCCAGCAGCCCCTGGACTAGCGGGAACACCGGGGAGCTGTTTTTT
TRBJ2-6 TRBV28 - - CASSLLLGANVLTF TGTGCCAGCAGTTTATTATTAGGGGCCAACGTCCTGACTTTC
TRBJ1-2 TRBV10-2 - TRBD1 CASSDFGTANYGYTF TGCGCCAGCAGTGATTTTGGGACAGCCAACTATGGCTACACCTTC
TRBJ2-3 TRBV3-1/TRBV3-2 - - CASSQGPSADTQYF TGTGCCAGCAGCCAAGGTCCTAGTGCAGATACGCAGTATTTT
TRBJ1-5 TRBV7-9 - - CASSPGQFSNQPQHF TGTGCCAGCAGCCCAGGACAGTTTAGCAATCAGCCCCAGCATTTT
TRBJ2-1 TRBV4-2 - TRBD2 CASSQDGTSGYNEQFF TGTGCCAGCAGCCAAGATGGGACTAGCGGCTACAATGAGCAGTTCTTC
TRBJ2-1 TRBV19 - TRBD2 CASSIVGTSGYNEQFF TGTGCCAGTAGTATAGTAGGGACTAGCGGTTACAATGAGCAGTTCTTC
TRBJ2-1 TRBV11-2 - - CASSSWTPYYNEQFF TGTGCCAGCAGCTCTTGGACACCTTACTACAATGAGCAGTTCTTC
TRBJ1-1 TRBV6-5 - - CASSYERRRFGTEAFF TGTGCCAGCAGTTACGAGAGGAGGCGGTTCGGCACTGAAGCTTTCTTT
TRBJ2-7 TRBV2 - - CASRTDGSSEQYF TGTGCCAGCAGAACCGACGGGAGCAGCGAGCAGTACTTC
TRBJ1-4 TRBV2 - TRBD1 CASSEAGAGGWFGEKLFF TGTGCCAGCAGTGAAGCGGGGGCAGGGGGCTGGTTTGGGGAAAAACTGTTTTTT
TRBJ2-3 TRBV19 - - CASSTQGDTDTQYF TGTGCCAGTAGTACTCAAGGGGACACAGATACGCAGTATTTT
TRBJ1-2 TRBV6-5 - - CASSYSEGFYGYTF TGTGCCAGCAGTTACTCGGAGGGATTCTATGGCTACACCTTC
TRBJ2-7 TRBV5-1 - TRBD2 CASALLAGGPGEQYF TGCGCCAGCGCTTTACTAGCGGGAGGGCCCGGCGAGCAGTACTTC
TRBJ2-3 TRBV1 - - CTRCRGGTDTQYF TGCACCCGGTGTCGGGGTGGGACAGATACGCAGTATTTT
TRBJ1-5 TRBV19 - - CASSQSGGNQPQHF TGTGCCAGTAGTCAGTCCGGGGGCAATCAGCCCCAGCATTTT
TRBJ2-7 TRBV28 - TRBD1 CASSWGTGPYEQYF TGTGCCAGCAGTTGGGGGACAGGGCCCTACGAGCAGTACTTC
TRBJ2-6 TRBV2 once TRBD1 CASDRGDSGANVLTF TGTGCCAGTGACAGGGGCGACTCTGGGGCCAACGTCCTGACTTTC
TRBJ2-7 TRBV28 - TRBD2 CASSLSGHNLSEQYF TGTGCCAGCAGTCTTAGCGGGCATAACCTCAGCGAGCAGTACTTC
TRBJ1-5 TRBV27 - - CASSFAPGWQYSNQPQHF TGTGCCAGCAGTTTCGCCCCAGGGTGGCAATATAGCAATCAGCCCCAGCATTTT
TRBJ1-3 TRBV3-1/TRBV3-2 - - CASSPTVSGNTIYF TGTGCCAGCAGCCCGACAGTCTCTGGAAACACCATATATTTT
TRBJ1-4 TRBV12-5 once - CASGEQNSATNEKLFF TGTGCTAGTGGTGAACAGAACTCTGCAACTAATGAAAAACTGTTTTTT
TRBJ1-6 TRBV28 many - CASSFPRGLTPLHF TGTGCCAGCAGTTTCCCAAGGGGTCTCACACCCCTCCACTTT
TRBJ1-2 TRBV19 few - CASSIPLRDPNYGYTF TGTGCCAGTAGTATTCCGCTCCGAGATCCTAACTATGGCTACACCTTC
TRBJ2-7 TRBV18 - TRBD2 CASSPPGLAAYEQYF TGTGCCAGCTCACCCCCGGGACTAGCGGCCTACGAGCAGTACTTC
TRBJ2-7 TRBV28 - TRBD2 CASSALAGGTYEQYF TGTGCCAGCAGTGCTCTAGCGGGAGGAACCTACGAGCAGTACTTC
TRBJ1-1 TRBV28 - - CASNPSTMNTEAFF TGTGCCAGCAACCCCTCCACAATGAACACTGAAGCTTTCTTT
TRBJ2-1 TRBV5-1 - - CASSLGRDEQFF TGCGCCAGCAGCTTGGGGCGGGATGAGCAGTTCTTC
TRBJ2-3 TRBV5-1 - - CASSLALDSLTSTDTQYF TGCGCCAGCAGCTTGGCCCTGGACAGTCTCACTAGCACAGATACGCAGTATTTT
TRBJ2-7 TRBV4-1 few - CASSLGPVTQKGEQYF TGCGCCAGCAGCCTCGGGCCCGTTACTCAGAAGGGGGAGCAGTACTTC
TRBJ1-1 TRBV5-1 - - CASSFGTADGSMNTEAFF TGCGCCAGCAGCTTCGGGACCGCGGACGGGAGCATGAACACTGAAGCTTTCTTT
TRBJ1-3 TRBV7-8 - - CASSLGGFSGNTIYF TGTGCCAGCAGCTTAGGAGGGTTCTCTGGAAACACCATATATTTT
TRBJ2-7 TRBV27 - TRBD2 CASSPGTSGSYEQYF TGTGCCAGCAGCCCAGGGACTAGCGGATCTTACGAGCAGTACTTC
TRBJ2-7 TRBV4-2 - TRBD1 CASSQVGQGPYEQYF TGTGCCAGCAGCCAGGTAGGACAGGGGCCGTACGAGCAGTACTTC
TRBJ1-1 TRBV7-9 - - CASSLTEWATEAFF TGTGCCAGCAGCTTGACAGAATGGGCCACTGAAGCTTTCTTT
TRBJ1-1 TRBV29-1 - - CSVNRGGNTEAFF TGCAGCGTTAATCGGGGGGGGAACACTGAAGCTTTCTTT
TRBJ2-7 TRBV10-2 - TRBD2 CASSDSGGTYEQYF TGCGCCAGCAGTGATAGCGGGGGCACCTACGAGCAGTACTTC
TRBJ1-2 TRBV9 - - CASSVQGNYGYTF TGTGCCAGCAGCGTTCAGGGGAACTATGGCTACACCTTC
TRBJ2-2 TRBV3-1/TRBV3-2 few - CASSRRTANMGTGELFF TGTGCCAGCAGCCGGCGGACAGCCAATATGGGCACCGGGGAGCTGTTTTTT
TRBJ2-2 TRBV19 - - CASSIVEIDTGELFF TGTGCCAGTAGTATAGTGGAGATTGATACCGGGGAGCTGTTTTTT
TRBJ1-1 TRBV4-1 few TRBD1 CASSQVMRQGIGNTEAFF TGCGCCAGCAGCCAAGTGATGAGACAGGGTATAGGGAACACTGAAGCTTTCTTT
TRBJ1-2 TRBV30 few - CAWSVAGFNYGYTF TGTGCCTGGAGTGTAGCGGGTTTTAACTATGGCTACACCTTC
TRBJ2-3 TRBV30 once - CAWSWGRVTDTQYF TGTGCCTGGAGTTGGGGCAGGGTCACAGATACGCAGTATTTT
TRBJ1-1 TRBV11-3 once - CASSLRGGNTEAFF TGTGCCAGCAGCTTACGGGGGGGGAACACTGAAGCTTTCTTT
TRBJ1-5 TRBV7-8 once - CASSRSSGDNQPQHF TGTGCCAGCAGCCGCAGTTCGGGGGACAATCAGCCCCAGCATTTT
TRBJ1-2 TRBV11-2 - TRBD1 CASSEETGAHGYTF TGTGCCAGCAGCGAAGAGACAGGGGCCCATGGCTACACCTTC
TRBJ1-2 TRBV20-1 - - CSARENYGYTF TGCAGTGCTAGGGAGAACTATGGCTACACCTTC